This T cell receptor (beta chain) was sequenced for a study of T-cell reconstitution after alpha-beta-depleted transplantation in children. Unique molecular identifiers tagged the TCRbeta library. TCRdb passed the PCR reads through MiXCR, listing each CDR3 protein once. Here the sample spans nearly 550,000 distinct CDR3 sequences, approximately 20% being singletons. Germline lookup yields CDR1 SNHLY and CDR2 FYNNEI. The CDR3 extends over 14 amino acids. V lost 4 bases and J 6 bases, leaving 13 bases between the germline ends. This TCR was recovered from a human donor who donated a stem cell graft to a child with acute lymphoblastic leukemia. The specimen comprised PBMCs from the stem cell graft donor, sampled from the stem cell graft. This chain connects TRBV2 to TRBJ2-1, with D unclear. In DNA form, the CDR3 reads TGTGCCAGCAGTGGCCATCCCCTCTCCAATGAGCAGTTCTTC. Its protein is CASSGHPLSNEQFF. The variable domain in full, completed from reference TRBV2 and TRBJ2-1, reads EPEVTQTPSHQVTQMGQEVILRCVPISNHLYFYWYRQILGQKVEFLVSFYNNEISEKSEIFDDQFSVERPDGSNFTLKIRSTKLEDSAMYFCASSGHPLSNEQFFGPGTRLTVL.